Listed below are T cell receptor beta chains from one sample, sequenced in a study of technical replicates of blood from a handful of donors. Generated by immunoSEQ multiplex PCR, the TCRdb table keeps only in-frame clones and is missing some. The sample consists of tens of thousands of clones, 96% of them appearing once. Sequencing was performed on T cells isolated from PBMCs. Receptors originate from a human donor in good health. The conserved cysteine and the conserved F or W are not part of the CDR3 here.

v_call,j_call,cdr3_aa
TRBV4-1,TRBJ2-2,ASSHRQGGGELF
TRBV6-5,TRBJ2-2,ASSYLGGTGELF
TRBV7-7,TRBJ2-5,ASSLTSVQETQY
TRBV19,TRBJ2-3,ASFSGLAGATQY
TRBV27,TRBJ1-1,ASSLTVNTEAF
TRBV19,TRBJ1-5,ASRSRQSQYSNQPQH
TRBV5-1,TRBJ1-3,ASSLTGAGNTIY
TRBV28,TRBJ2-1,ASSLLPTGMGSYNEQF
TRBV2,TRBJ2-3,ASIRRDSSTDTQY
TRBV7-6,TRBJ1-1,ASSTTGGQTEAF
TRBV9,TRBJ2-5,ASSITSGRTETQY
TRBV6-4,TRBJ2-1,ASSRTRDREVWEQF
TRBV7-6,TRBJ2-3,ASSFLAGVGSDTQY
TRBV27,TRBJ2-2,ASSSLDSKNTGELF
TRBV5-1,TRBJ2-5,ASSPSGTVQETQY
TRBV27,TRBJ1-1,ATTGGTEAF
TRBV11-2,TRBJ2-7,ASSFGTANYEQY
TRBV30,TRBJ2-7,AWSYIADSSYEQY
TRBV6-1,TRBJ2-1,ASISDRANEQF
TRBV18,TRBJ1-1,ASSPVGQGLNTEAF
TRBV14,TRBJ2-5,ASSHSQETQY
TRBV4-2,TRBJ2-7,ASSQDRQGAYEQY
TRBV5-1,TRBJ1-1,ASSPTGTNTEAF
TRBV2,TRBJ2-1,ASKWGLASNEQF
TRBV7-3,TRBJ2-6,ASSLAGPGANVLT
TRBV6-1,TRBJ1-5,ASSEGFSQPQH
TRBV27,TRBJ2-7,ASSWGGSYEQY
TRBV29-1,TRBJ1-1,SVPGQANTEAF
TRBV12-5,TRBJ2-7,AGTGTNSYEQY
TRBV29-1,TRBJ2-7,SVLILGEQY
TRBV5-1,TRBJ2-7,ASRPTGTGYSYEQY